A single sample gave rise to the 16 T cell receptor beta chains below, sequenced in a study of T cells in Graves' hyperthyroidism and ophthalmopathy. TCR beta CDR3 regions were amplified from RNA. During a first-round RT-PCR of the TCR CDR3, the HTBI primer set was used. TCRdb ran MiXCR on the multiplex PCR reads and lists one entry per CDR3 protein. The table records about 580,000 distinct CDR3 sequences, around 46% of them present only once. The sample was peripheral blood or thyroid tissue (not recorded which). The source of these receptors is a woman between 18 and 29 years old with Graves' hyperthyroidism.

The V and J genes are TRBV7-8 and TRBJ1-1, with D maybe TRBD1 (6 bases). The germline V gene has CDR1 SGHVS and CDR2 FQNEAQ. Trimming stripped 4 bases from V and 4 bases from J, with 25 bases between. The CDR3 spans 18 residues. CDR3 nucleotides: TGTGCCAGCAGCTCCGCACCGCCAACGGGGGCAGGGATCACTGAAGCTTTCTTT. Protein sequence: CASSSAPPTGAGITEAFF.

This chain connects TRBV29-1 to TRBJ2-5, with 10 bases fitting TRBD2. This CDR3 has 14 residues. V shed 3 bases and J 9 bases; nucleotides not matched to a gene: 10. CDR1 SQVTM and CDR2 ANQGSEA come from the germline V gene. CDR3 sequence reads: CSVDGGTSDLAQYF. In DNA form, the CDR3 reads TGCAGCGTTGACGGCGGGACTAGCGATTTGGCCCAGTACTTC.

This chain links TRBV10-3 with TRBJ2-3; D gene ambiguous. Trimming removed 6 bases from V and 2 bases from J, with 9 bases in between. CDR3 size: 13 residues. Germline V gives CDR1 ENHRY, CDR2 SYGVKD. CDR3 DNA sequence: TGTGCCATCAGGGGTATAGCCACAGATACGCAGTATTTT. Translating gives CAIRGIATDTQYF.

The chain has TRBV25-1 and TRBJ1-3; D uncertain. Trimming shortened V by 1 base and J by 10 bases, and 8 bases separated the two germline ends. The V gene's germline CDR1 is MGHDK and CDR2 SYGVNS. The CDR3 length is 12 residues. CDR3 sequence: CASSELIGTIYF. The CDR3 coding sequence is TGTGCCAGCAGTGAATTGATCGGGACCATATATTTT. The whole variable domain, filled in from reference TRBV25-1 and TRBJ1-3, reads EADIYQTPRYLVIGTGKKITLECSQTMGHDKMYWYQQDPGMELHLIHYSYGVNSTEKGDLSSESTVSRIRTEHFPLTLESARPSHTSQYLCASSELIGTIYFGEGSWLTVV.

The J gene is TRBJ2-7, the V gene TRBV4-2, with D maybe TRBD2 (6 bases). Germline loops: CDR1 LGHNA, CDR2 YNFKEQ. The CDR3 has 15 amino acids. V lost 1 base to trimming and J lost 3 bases, with 13 bases between them. The CDR3 loop reads CASSQVLGSGYEQYF. The CDR3 DNA follows: TGTGCCAGCAGCCAAGTCTTAGGTAGCGGCTACGAGCAGTACTTC.

This clonotype was seen at least ten times. The chain joins TRBV18 to TRBJ1-2; D gene unclear. This CDR3 has 13 amino acids. Germline-derived CDR1 and CDR2 are KGHSH and LQKENI. The V end lost 3 bases, the J end lost 4 bases, and 9 bases lay between the germline ends. Here the CDR3 DNA reads TGTGCCAGCTCACCTAGAACGGCCTATGGCTACACCTTC. Encoded protein: CASSPRTAYGYTF.

The chain uses TRBV7-2 and TRBJ2-1; 7 bases fit TRBD2. The germline CDR1 and CDR2 sequences are SGHTA and FQGNSA. The V and J ends lost 1 base and 1 base, in that order; junction bases with no gene match: 4. The CDR3 is 16 amino acids. CDR3 nucleotide sequence: TGTGCCAGCAGCTTAGAGCGGGATGGTTCCTACAATGAGCAGTTCTTC. It yields the protein CASSLERDGSYNEQFF.

This clonotype appeared many times. It is likely a read error, because the conserved phenylalanine at the end of the CDR3 is missing. The V and J genes are TRBV9 and TRBJ2-7; no reliable D call. Trimming took off 0 bases at V and 3 bases at J, with 7 bases between the two ends. The CDR3 consists of 13 residues. CDR1 and CDR2 (germline): SGDLS, YYNGEE. CDR3 sequence reads: CASSVAVGYEQYS. As DNA, the CDR3 is TGTGCCAGCAGCGTAGCGGTTGGCTACGAGCAGTACTCC.

This clonotype was seen more than once but under ten times. The chain has TRBV25-1 and TRBJ1-4; D uncertain. Germline CDR1 MGHDK, CDR2 SYGVNS. This CDR3 is 13 amino acids long. The chain's CDR3 is CARAHSNNEKLFF. In DNA, the CDR3 is TGTGCTAGAGCACACAGTAATAATGAAAAACTGTTTTTT.

In the case of this clonotype: Lacking the conserved final phenylalanine or tryptophan, this CDR3 likely reflects a read error. The rearrangement uses TRBV7-8 and TRBJ2-7; a possible D gene is TRBD2 (6 bases). This CDR3 has 14 residues. Germline V gene sequence: CDR1 SGHVS, CDR2 FQNEAQ. V lost 1 base and J lost 3, with 10 bases in between. The CDR3 nucleotides read TGTGCCAGCAGCTTAGGTCGCGGGGTCTACGAGCAGTACCTC. Translating it yields CASSLGRGVYEQYL.

With regard to this clonotype: This may arise from a read error, as a much more abundant clone is one base away. V and J are TRBV7-2 and TRBJ2-7; 8 positions match TRBD1. V shed 4 bases, J shed 4 bases, and the junction held 9 bases outside the gene matches. The length of the CDR3 is 15 residues. The germline V gene encodes CDR1 SGHTA and CDR2 FQGNSA. CDR3 region: CASSWTGTGLYEQYF. Written as DNA, the CDR3 is TGTGCCAGCAGCTGGACCGGGACAGGTTTATACGAGCAGTACTTC.

The chain joins TRBV25-1 to TRBJ2-7, with TRBD1 matching over 8 bases. The V and J ends lost 4 bases and 5 bases, in that order; junction bases with no gene match: 13. CDR1 and CDR2 from the germline V gene are MGHDK and SYGVNS. The CDR3 is 16 amino acids. CDR3 residues: CASSGPTGEISHEQYF. DNA for the CDR3: TGTGCCAGCAGTGGACCGACAGGGGAGATCAGTCACGAGCAGTACTTC.

This clonotype was found many times. This sequence joins TRBV5-8 and TRBJ2-2; possibly TRBD2 for D (7 bases). Trimming took 0 bases from V and 3 from J, leaving 12 bases between them. Germline-derived CDR1 and CDR2 are SGHTS and YDEGEE. There are 16 residues in the CDR3. CDR3 residues: CASSLAGGRHTGELFF. In DNA form, the CDR3 reads TGTGCCAGCAGCTTGGCGGGGGGCAGACACACCGGGGAGCTGTTTTTT.

The chain couples TRBV7-9 to TRBJ2-1; TRBD1 matches at 8 bases. This CDR3 region has 11 residues. Germline-derived CDR1 and CDR2 are SEHNR and FQNEAQ (reference sequence). CDR3 sequence: CGGQGGNEQFF. The CDR3 DNA reads as TGTGGAGGACAGGGCGGCAATGAGCAGTTCTTC.

The CDR3 loop reads CASRQGEQYF. CDR3 nucleotides: TGTGCCAGCAGACAGGGGGAGCAGTACTTC. The chain has TRBV7-9 and TRBJ2-7, with 7 bases aligning to TRBD1. V lost 6 bases and J lost 7; bases outside the gene matches: 0. Germline V lookup: CDR1 SEHNR, CDR2 FQNEAQ (reference sequence). The CDR3 contains 10 residues.

This clonotype was seen many times. The rearrangement links TRBV27 to TRBJ1-1, with D perhaps TRBD1 (5 bases). Trimming took off 7 bases at V and 7 bases at J, with 10 bases between the two ends. The CDR3 extends over 11 amino acids. Germline V CDR1 and CDR2: MNHEY, SMNVEV (reference sequence). CDR3 loop: CASKGTLEAFF. CDR3 in DNA: TGTGCCAGCAAAGGGACCCTTGAAGCTTTCTTT.